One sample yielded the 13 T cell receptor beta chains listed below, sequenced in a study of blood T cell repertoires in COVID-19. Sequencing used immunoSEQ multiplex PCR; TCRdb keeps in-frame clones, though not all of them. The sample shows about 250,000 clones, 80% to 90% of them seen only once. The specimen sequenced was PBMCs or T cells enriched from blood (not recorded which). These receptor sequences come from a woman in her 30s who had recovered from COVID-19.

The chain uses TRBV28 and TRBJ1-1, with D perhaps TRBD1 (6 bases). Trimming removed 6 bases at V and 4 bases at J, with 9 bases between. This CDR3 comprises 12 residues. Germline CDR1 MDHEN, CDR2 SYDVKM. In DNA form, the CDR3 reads TGTGCCAGCAGCCCAGGGGTCACTGAAGCTTTCTTT. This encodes CASSPGVTEAFF.

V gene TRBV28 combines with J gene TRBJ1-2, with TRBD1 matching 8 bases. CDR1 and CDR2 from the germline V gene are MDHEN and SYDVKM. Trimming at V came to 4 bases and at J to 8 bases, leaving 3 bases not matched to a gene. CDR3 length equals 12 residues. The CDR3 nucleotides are TGTGCCAGCAGTTACAGGGGGAGCGGCTACACCTTC. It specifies CASSYRGSGYTF.

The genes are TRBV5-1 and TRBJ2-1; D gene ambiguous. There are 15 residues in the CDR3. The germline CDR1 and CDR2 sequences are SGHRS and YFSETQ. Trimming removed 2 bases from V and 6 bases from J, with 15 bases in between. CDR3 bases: TGCGCCAGCAGCTTCCCCGGCGGCCAAGGCAATGAGCAGTTCTTC. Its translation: CASSFPGGQGNEQFF.

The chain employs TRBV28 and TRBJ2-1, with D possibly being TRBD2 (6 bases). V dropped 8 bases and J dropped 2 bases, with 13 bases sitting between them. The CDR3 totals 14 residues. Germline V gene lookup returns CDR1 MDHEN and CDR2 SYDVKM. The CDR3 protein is CASVSGQTYNEQFF. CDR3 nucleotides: TGTGCCAGCGTTAGCGGTCAAACCTACAATGAGCAGTTCTTC.

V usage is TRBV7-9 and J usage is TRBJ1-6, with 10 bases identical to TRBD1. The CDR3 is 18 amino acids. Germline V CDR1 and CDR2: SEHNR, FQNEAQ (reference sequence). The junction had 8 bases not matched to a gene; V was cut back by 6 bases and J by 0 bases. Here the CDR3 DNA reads TGTGCCAGCAGAGGGACAGGGGAGTGGAGCTCCTATAATTCACCCCTCCACTTT. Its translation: CASRGTGEWSSYNSPLHF.

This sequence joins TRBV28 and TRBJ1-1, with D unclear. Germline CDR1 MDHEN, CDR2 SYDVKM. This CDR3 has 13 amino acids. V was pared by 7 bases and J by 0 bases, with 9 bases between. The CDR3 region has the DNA TGTGCCAGCACGGGGAGGATGAACACTGAAGCTTTCTTT. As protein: CASTGRMNTEAFF.

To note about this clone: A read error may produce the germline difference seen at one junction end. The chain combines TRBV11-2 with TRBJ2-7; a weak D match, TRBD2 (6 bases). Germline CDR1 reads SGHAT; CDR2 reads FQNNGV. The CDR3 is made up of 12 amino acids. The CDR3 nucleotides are TGTGCCAGCAGCTTAGGGCCCAGGAGGGGTTATTTC. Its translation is CASSLGPRRGYF.

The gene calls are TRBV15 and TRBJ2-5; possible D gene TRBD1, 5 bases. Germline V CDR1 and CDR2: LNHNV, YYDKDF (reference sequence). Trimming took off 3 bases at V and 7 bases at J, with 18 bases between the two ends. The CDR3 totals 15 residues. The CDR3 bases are TGTGCCACCAGCAGCCAACCACTACCCCAGGGGACCCAGTACTTC. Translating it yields CATSSQPLPQGTQYF.

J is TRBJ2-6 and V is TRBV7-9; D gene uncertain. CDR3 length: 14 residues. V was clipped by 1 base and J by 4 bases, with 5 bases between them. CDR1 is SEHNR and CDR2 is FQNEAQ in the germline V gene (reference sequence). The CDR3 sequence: CASSLGGGANVLTF. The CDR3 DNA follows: TGTGCCAGCAGCTTAGGCGGAGGGGCCAACGTCCTGACTTTC.

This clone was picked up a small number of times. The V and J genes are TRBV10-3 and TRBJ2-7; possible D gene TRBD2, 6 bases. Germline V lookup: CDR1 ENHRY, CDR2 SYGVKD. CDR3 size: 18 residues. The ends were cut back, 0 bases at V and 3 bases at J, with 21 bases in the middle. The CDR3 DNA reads TGTGCCATCAGTGAGTCGATAGCGGAAAGAGGATCGAGCTACGAGCAGTACTTC. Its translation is CAISESIAERGSSYEQYF.

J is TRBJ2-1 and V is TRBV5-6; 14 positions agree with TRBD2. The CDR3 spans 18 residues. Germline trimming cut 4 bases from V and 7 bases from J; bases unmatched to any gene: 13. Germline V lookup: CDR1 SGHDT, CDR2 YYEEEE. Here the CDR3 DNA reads TGTGCCAGCAGCCTCGGGGGACTAGCGGGAGTGGCCCCAAATGAGCAGTTCTTC. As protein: CASSLGGLAGVAPNEQFF.

In nucleotides, the CDR3 is TGTGCCAGCAGCCCCGCGGGACTAGCGTGGGATACGCAGTATTTT. This sequence encodes CASSPAGLAWDTQYF. V is TRBV7-8 and J is TRBJ2-3; TRBD2 aligns across 10 bases. This CDR3 spans 15 amino acids. The germline CDR1 and CDR2 sequences are SGHVS and FQNEAQ. J lost 6 bases, V lost 5 bases, and 8 bases had no gene match.

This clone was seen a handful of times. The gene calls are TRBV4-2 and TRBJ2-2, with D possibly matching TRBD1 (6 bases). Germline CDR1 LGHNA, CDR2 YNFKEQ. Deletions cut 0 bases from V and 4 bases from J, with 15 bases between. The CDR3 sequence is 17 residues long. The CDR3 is CASSQDRSGTPTGELFF. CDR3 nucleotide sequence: TGTGCCAGCAGCCAAGACCGCTCAGGGACACCCACCGGGGAGCTGTTTTTT.